These T cell receptor beta chains were read from a single sample in a study of cytomegalovirus exposure and HLA in healthy donors. Generated by immunoSEQ multiplex PCR, the TCRdb table keeps only in-frame clones and is missing some. The table includes 150,000 to 200,000 clones, around 87% detected once. Sequencing was carried out using PBMCs. The source is a woman aged 18-29 years in good health and CMV-seronegative. The CDR3 runs from the conserved cysteine through the conserved F or W. The D gene is left open where the match is weak. Where a row states a size, it is once, few, many or the class of an expanded clone; other rows omit it.

v_gene: TRBV7-9; abundance: -; d_gene: TRBD2; j_gene: TRBJ2-2; CDR3aa: CSSSSGGITGELFF; CDR3nt: TGTTCCAGCAGCTCGGGGGGTATTACCGGGGAGCTGTTTTTT
v_gene: TRBV5-6; abundance: -; d_gene: TRBD1; j_gene: TRBJ1-1; CDR3aa: CASRRQGMNTEAFF; CDR3nt: TGTGCCAGCCGCAGACAGGGCATGAACACTGAAGCTTTCTTT
v_gene: TRBV4-1; abundance: -; d_gene: -; j_gene: TRBJ1-5; CDR3aa: CASSQDGGRDQPQHF; CDR3nt: TGCGCCAGCAGCCAGGACGGGGGGCGAGATCAGCCCCAGCATTTT
v_gene: TRBV6-9; abundance: few; d_gene: TRBD1; j_gene: TRBJ2-7; CDR3aa: CATHVYRGHFYEQYF; CDR3nt: TGTGCCACCCATGTTTACAGGGGGCACTTCTACGAGCAGTACTTC
v_gene: TRBV5-4; abundance: -; d_gene: -; j_gene: TRBJ2-6; CDR3aa: CASSFSPGANVLTF; CDR3nt: TGTGCCAGCAGCTTCAGTCCTGGGGCCAACGTCCTGACTTTC
v_gene: TRBV6-4; abundance: -; d_gene: TRBD1; j_gene: TRBJ2-2; CDR3aa: CASIGTGGPGELFF; CDR3nt: TGTGCCAGCATTGGGACAGGCGGGCCCGGGGAGCTGTTTTTT
v_gene: TRBV5-1; abundance: -; d_gene: -; j_gene: TRBJ1-3; CDR3aa: CASSLSQGDGNTIYF; CDR3nt: TGCGCCAGCAGCTTGAGTCAGGGTGATGGAAACACCATATATTTT
v_gene: TRBV18; abundance: few; d_gene: TRBD1; j_gene: TRBJ1-4; CDR3aa: CASSPMDRAVFF; CDR3nt: TGTGCCAGCTCACCGATGGACAGGGCTGTGTTTTTT
v_gene: TRBV6-6; abundance: -; d_gene: -; j_gene: TRBJ1-2; CDR3aa: CASALGGAQESYTF; CDR3nt: TGTGCCAGCGCTCTAGGGGGGGCGCAGGAAAGCTACACCTTC
v_gene: TRBV7-6; abundance: few; d_gene: TRBD2; j_gene: TRBJ2-3; CDR3aa: CASSERGSGGITDTQYF; CDR3nt: TGTGCCAGCAGCGAGAGGGGTAGCGGGGGAATCACAGATACGCAGTATTTT
v_gene: TRBV29-1; abundance: few; d_gene: -; j_gene: TRBJ2-3; CDR3aa: CSVVLGGPDTQYF; CDR3nt: TGCAGCGTTGTTCTGGGAGGCCCAGATACGCAGTATTTT
v_gene: TRBV7-9; abundance: -; d_gene: TRBD1; j_gene: TRBJ1-1; CDR3aa: CASSSRDRPNTEAFF; CDR3nt: TGTGCCAGCAGCTCCCGGGACAGACCGAACACTGAAGCTTTCTTT
v_gene: TRBV5-1; abundance: -; d_gene: -; j_gene: TRBJ2-3; CDR3aa: CASSLVTGQDTQYF; CDR3nt: TGCGCCAGCAGCTTGGTAACAGGCCAGGATACGCAGTATTTT
v_gene: TRBV4-1; abundance: once; d_gene: TRBD2; j_gene: TRBJ2-5; CDR3aa: CASSQEAPSGVYQETQYF; CDR3nt: TGCGCCAGCAGCCAAGAGGCCCCCAGCGGGGTGTACCAAGAGACCCAGTACTTC
v_gene: TRBV11-2; abundance: -; d_gene: -; j_gene: TRBJ2-7; CDR3aa: CASSLGAGLSSYEQYF; CDR3nt: TGTGCCAGCAGCTTAGGTGCGGGGCTTAGCTCCTACGAGCAGTACTTC
v_gene: TRBV6-5; abundance: -; d_gene: TRBD2; j_gene: TRBJ2-7; CDR3aa: CASSSEAGGSYEQYF; CDR3nt: TGTGCCAGCAGTTCAGAAGCGGGAGGGTCCTACGAGCAGTACTTC
v_gene: TRBV25-1; abundance: -; d_gene: TRBD1; j_gene: TRBJ1-6; CDR3aa: CASAITGDYSPLHF; CDR3nt: TGTGCCAGCGCAATTACAGGGGATTATTCACCCCTCCACTTT
v_gene: TRBV9; abundance: -; d_gene: -; j_gene: TRBJ2-6; CDR3aa: CASSPRQVSSGANVLTF; CDR3nt: TGTGCCAGCAGCCCCCGACAGGTGAGCTCTGGGGCCAACGTCCTGACTTTC
v_gene: TRBV7-9; abundance: -; d_gene: -; j_gene: TRBJ2-7; CDR3aa: CASSLVTSSYEQYF; CDR3nt: TGTGCCAGCAGCTTAGTCACTAGCTCCTACGAGCAGTACTTC
v_gene: TRBV9; abundance: -; d_gene: -; j_gene: TRBJ2-7; CDR3aa: CASSVGGGSTYEQYF; CDR3nt: TGTGCCAGCAGCGTAGGTGGCGGTTCGACCTACGAGCAGTACTTC
v_gene: TRBV30; abundance: -; d_gene: TRBD1; j_gene: TRBJ2-7; CDR3aa: CAWRGLGQGAGEQYF; CDR3nt: TGTGCCTGGAGGGGCCTTGGACAGGGGGCTGGCGAGCAGTACTTC